Listed here are 27 T cell receptor beta chains from one sample, sequenced in a study of cytomegalovirus exposure and HLA in healthy donors. PCR involved 60 Vbeta and 13 Jbeta primers. Here immunoSEQ multiplex PCR was the method, and the copy in TCRdb shows in-frame clones only, minus some. The sample has around 200,000 clones, less than 85% seen once; the top ten hold 4.5% to 5.5%. The sample comprised PBMCs. These receptors were obtained from a man aged 25-45 years in good health and CMV-seropositive.

Remarks on this clone: One end of the junction varies from germline; a read error may be responsible. This CDR3 is also generated by other DNA sequences in the sample. The rearrangement joins TRBV5-1 to TRBJ1-3; no definite D call. Germline V gene sequence: CDR1 SGHRS, CDR2 YFSETQ. The CDR3 is 16 amino acids. This CDR3 is CASSPGTASLGNTIYF. The CDR3 nucleotides are TGCGCTAGCAGCCCCGGAACAGCTTCTCTTGGAAACACCATATATTTT. Full variable domain (outside the CDR3, taken from reference TRBV5-1 and TRBJ1-3): KAGVTQTPRYLIKTRGQQVTLSCSPISGHRSVSWYQQTPGQGLQFLFEYFSETQRNKGNFPGRFSGRQFSNSRSEMNVSTLELGDSALYLCASSPGTASLGNTIYFGEGSWLTVV.

In this sample, this clone turned up once. The identical CDR3 is also encoded by other nucleotide sequences in the sample. The V gene is TRBV7-6, the J gene TRBJ2-2; TRBD2 agrees at 7 bases. Trimming cost V 1 base and J 1 base; bases outside gene matches: 9. Per germline, CDR1 SGHVS and CDR2 FNYEAQ. The CDR3 contains 18 residues. In nucleotides, the CDR3 is TGTGCCAGCAGCTTAGATTGGCTAGCGGAGATGAACACCGGGGAGCTGTTTTTT. Translated: CASSLDWLAEMNTGELFF.

This clone occurred once. The chain combines TRBV28 with TRBJ1-1, with D tentatively TRBD1 (6 bases). The CDR3 spans 13 residues. V shed 6 bases and J shed 5 bases, with 13 bases lying between them. The germline CDR1 and CDR2 sequences are MDHEN and SYDVKM. The CDR3 DNA follows: TGTGCCAGCAGAAACAGGGAATTAACTGAAGCTTTCTTT. It is translated as CASRNRELTEAFF.

The V call is TRBV10-3, the J call TRBJ2-7, with D perhaps TRBD1 (6 bases). Deletions cut 4 bases from V and 1 base from J, with 14 bases between. CDR3 length: 15 residues. Germline V lookup: CDR1 ENHRY, CDR2 SYGVKD. In nucleotides, the CDR3 is TGTGCCATCAGTGGAGGGACAACGGGTTCCTACGAGCAGTACTTC. Its protein product is CAISGGTTGSYEQYF.

This clone occurred once. J is TRBJ2-1 and V is TRBV30, with TRBD2 matching 10 bases. Germline CDR1 is GTSNPN and CDR2 is SVGIG (reference sequence). The length of the CDR3 is 14 residues. With 4 bases clipped from V and 10 bases from J, the junction kept 10 bases outside the gene matches. The CDR3 region has the DNA TGTGCCTGGAAGGCTAGCGGGAGTATTTGGGAGCAGTTCTTC. As protein: CAWKASGSIWEQFF.

The chain links TRBV25-1 to TRBJ2-5; no clear D. With 8 bases removed from V and 10 bases from J, the gap between germline ends came to 14 bases. The CDR3 totals 11 residues. CDR1 is MGHDK, CDR2 SYGVNS, per germline. CDR3 loop: CASSAESIQYF. DNA for the CDR3: TGTGCCAGCTCCGCGGAGAGCATCCAGTACTTC.

This clone was seen a handful of times. This chain's CDR3 is CASSLGQGAIEAFF. The CDR3, as DNA: TGTGCCAGCAGCTTAGGGCAGGGGGCGATTGAAGCTTTCTTT. The V and J genes are TRBV7-9 and TRBJ1-1; 8 bases are shared with TRBD1. The ends lost 1 base at V and 7 bases at J; junction bases unmatched: 5. This CDR3 has 14 residues. The germline V gene encodes CDR1 SEHNR and CDR2 FQNEAQ (reference sequence).

The genes are TRBV7-9 and TRBJ2-1; tentatively, D is TRBD1 (5 bases). The CDR3 is 14 amino acids. Trimming cost V 4 bases and J 8 bases, with 15 bases left between them. Looked up from germline, CDR1 is SEHNR and CDR2 is FQNEAQ (reference sequence). CDR3 in amino acids: CASSSKTLGDEQFF. The CDR3 region has the DNA TGTGCCAGCAGCTCAAAGACATTAGGGGATGAGCAGTTCTTC.

The chain joins TRBV19 to TRBJ1-6, with 8 bases lining up with TRBD1. Per germline, CDR1 LNHDA and CDR2 SQIVND (reference sequence). This CDR3 is 13 amino acids long. After removal of 10 bases from V and 6 bases from J, the junction contained 5 bases not matched to a gene. The CDR3 loop reads CATRGRTNSPLHF. In nucleotides, the CDR3 is TGTGCCACCAGGGGGCGGACTAATTCACCCCTCCACTTT.

Regarding this clone: The junction differs from germline at one of its ends, possibly a read error. Different DNA sequences within this sample yield the same CDR3. The chain recombines TRBV7-9 with TRBJ1-5, with 11 bases fitting TRBD1. The length of the CDR3 is 14 residues. The germline CDR1 and CDR2 sequences are SEHNR and FQNEAQ (reference sequence). DNA of the CDR3: TGTGCCAGCAGCAGGACAGGGGGCAACCAGCCCCAGCATTTT. Its protein product is CASSRTGGNQPQHF.

This clone was seen a handful of times. The chain couples TRBV7-9 to TRBJ1-1; possible D gene TRBD1, 5 bases. V was trimmed by 5 bases and J by 5 bases, leaving 9 bases between them. The CDR3 runs to 12 residues. Per germline, CDR1 SEHNR and CDR2 FQNEAQ (reference sequence). The CDR3 reads CASSRGRTEAFF. The CDR3, as DNA: TGTGCCAGCAGCCGGGGGAGGACTGAAGCTTTCTTT.

The chain uses TRBV28 and TRBJ2-7; TRBD2 matches at 10 bases. Trimming removed 3 bases from V and 6 bases from J; junction bases left unmatched: 8. This CDR3 region has 15 residues. The V gene's germline CDR1 is MDHEN and CDR2 SYDVKM. This chain's CDR3 is CASSFTGAGGVEQYF. The DNA of the CDR3 is TGTGCCAGCAGTTTTACGGGAGCGGGAGGGGTCGAGCAGTACTTC. Filled out from reference TRBV28 and TRBJ2-7, the complete variable domain reads DVKVTQSSRYLVKRTGEKVFLECVQDMDHENMFWYRQDPGLGLRLIYFSYDVKMKEKGDIPEGYSVSREKKERFSLILESASTNQTSMYLCASSFTGAGGVEQYFGPGTRLTVT.

This sequence joins TRBV6-1 and TRBJ1-1; 9 bases line up with TRBD1. Germline CDR1 and CDR2: MNHNS and SASEGT. V dropped 5 bases and J dropped 4; count of bases not matched to a gene: 8. CDR3 length equals 15 residues. This chain's CDR3 is CASSPLTGGITEAFF. CDR3 nucleotides: TGTGCCAGCAGTCCCCTGACAGGGGGAATCACTGAAGCTTTCTTT.

This clone was counted once. This chain connects TRBV5-1 to TRBJ1-2; weak D call: TRBD1 (6 bases). The V end lost 3 bases, the J end lost 4 bases, and 10 bases lay between the germline ends. In germline, CDR1 is SGHRS, CDR2 YFSETQ. CDR3 size: 13 residues. The CDR3, as DNA: TGCGCCAGCAGCTCAGGGGCACTCTATGGCTACACCTTC. This sequence encodes CASSSGALYGYTF.

The gene calls are TRBV2 and TRBJ1-4; TRBD1 matches 9 bases. CDR3 length equals 14 residues. V lost 6 bases and J lost 7; bases outside the gene matches: 6. Germline CDR1 reads SNHLY; CDR2 reads FYNNEI. CDR3 protein: CASRGGQGPEKLFF. The DNA of the CDR3 is TGTGCCAGCAGGGGGGGACAGGGTCCTGAAAAACTGTTTTTT.

V usage is TRBV5-4 and J usage is TRBJ2-7; possibly TRBD2 for D (6 bases). Between the trimmed V and J ends, which lost 1 base and 1 base, there was a span of 9 bases. Germline V lookup: CDR1 SGHNT, CDR2 YYREEE (reference sequence). The CDR3 runs to 14 residues. The CDR3 region has the DNA TGTGCCAGCAGCTTGCGGGGGACTTCCTACGAGCAGTACTTC. Its translation: CASSLRGTSYEQYF.

V and J are TRBV7-9 and TRBJ2-5, with 7 nucleotides matching TRBD1. J lost 4 bases, V lost 6 bases, and 8 bases had no gene match. In germline, CDR1 is SEHNR, CDR2 FQNEAQ (reference sequence). The CDR3 runs 14 residues. The CDR3 region has the DNA TGTGCCAGCAGGGACGGACAGGCAACAGAGACCCAGTACTTC. This encodes CASRDGQATETQYF. Full variable domain (rest looked up from reference TRBV7-9 and TRBJ2-5): DTGVSQNPRHKITKRGQNVTFRCDPISEHNRLYWYRQTLGQGPEFLTYFQNEAQLEKSRLLSDRFSAERPKGSFSTLEIQRTEQGDSAMYLCASRDGQATETQYFGPGTRLLVL.

V is TRBV18 and J is TRBJ1-3, with 8 positions matching TRBD1. V shed 4 bases, J shed 2 bases, and the junction held 4 bases outside the gene matches. The CDR3 has 15 amino acids. Per the germline V gene, CDR1 is KGHSH and CDR2 is LQKENI. DNA of the CDR3: TGTGCCAGCTCACTTGACAGGGGACCTGGAAACACCATATATTTT. Translation gives CASSLDRGPGNTIYF.

The chain uses TRBV6-1 and TRBJ1-5; 7 bases are a match to TRBD1. Germline V gene data show CDR1 as MNHNS and CDR2 as SASEGT. The CDR3 length is 14 residues. Trimming cost V 5 bases and J 4 bases; bases outside gene matches: 5. CDR3 residues: CASSPGQLNQPQHF. The CDR3 DNA reads as TGTGCCAGCAGTCCGGGACAGCTGAATCAGCCCCAGCATTTT.

This clone has a single count. This chain joins TRBV2 and TRBJ2-2; 9 bases are shared with TRBD2. With 8 bases clipped from V and 0 bases from J, the junction kept 25 bases outside the gene matches. The CDR3 extends over 22 amino acids. Germline V gene data show CDR1 as SNHLY and CDR2 as FYNNEI. The CDR3 bases are TGTGCCAGCCTTCCGGGCCCCTGGTCTATACTCCGACTAGCGGCGAACACCGGGGAGCTGTTTTTT. It codes for CASLPGPWSILRLAANTGELFF.

This clone was seen a few times. CDR3 amino acids: CSVLLAELFNEQFF. The DNA of the CDR3 is TGCAGCGTTCTTCTAGCGGAACTCTTTAATGAGCAGTTCTTC. The rearrangement uses TRBV29-1 and TRBJ2-1; 7 nucleotides match TRBD2. Germline loops: CDR1 SQVTM, CDR2 ANQGSEA. The CDR3 spans 14 residues. The junction had 11 bases not matched to a gene; V was cut back by 5 bases and J by 7 bases.

This CDR3 reads CASSPGQEITDTQYF. The CDR3 DNA follows: TGTGCCAGCAGCCCAGGACAGGAGATTACAGATACGCAGTATTTT. The genes are TRBV9 and TRBJ2-3; 7 bases are a match to TRBD1. Germline CDR1 SGDLS, CDR2 YYNGEE. With 4 bases clipped from V and 3 bases from J, the junction kept 8 bases outside the gene matches. This CDR3 has 15 residues.

DNA for the CDR3: TGCGCCAGCAGCCAACAGGGACTAGCGGACGAGCAGTACTTC. It encodes CASSQQGLADEQYF. V gene TRBV4-3 combines with J gene TRBJ2-7; 11 bases agree with TRBD2. The CDR3 has 14 amino acids. The V segment lost 2 bases and the J segment 5 bases; nucleotides outside the gene matches: 2. The germline V gene encodes CDR1 LGHNA and CDR2 YSLEER.

This clone was counted once. The chain couples TRBV6-4 to TRBJ2-7, with TRBD2 as a possible D gene (5 bases). CDR1 and CDR2 from the germline V gene are MRHNA and SNTAGT. This CDR3 region has 13 residues. The V end was cut by 4 bases, the J end by 2 bases, with 9 bases between. CDR3 nucleotide sequence: TGTGCCAGCAGTGGAGCGGAACCCTACGAGCAGTACTTC. Translation gives CASSGAEPYEQYF.

V gene TRBV5-6 combines with J gene TRBJ2-1; D unclear. V lost 4 bases and J lost 4, with 15 bases in between. Per germline, CDR1 SGHDT and CDR2 YYEEEE. CDR3 length: 15 residues. Here the CDR3 reads CASSPETKLYNEQFF. The CDR3 nucleotides are TGTGCCAGCAGCCCAGAGACCAAACTATACAATGAGCAGTTCTTC.

The V gene is TRBV11-3, the J gene TRBJ2-7, with 9 bases identical to TRBD2. J lost 6 bases, V lost 4 bases, and 7 bases had no gene match. Germline V gene lookup returns CDR1 SGHNT and CDR2 YENEEA. This CDR3 has 14 residues. This CDR3 is CASSSGLATREQYF. CDR3 DNA: TGTGCCAGCAGCTCCGGACTAGCGACCCGCGAGCAGTACTTC.

The chain links TRBV29-1 to TRBJ2-5; 7 bases map to TRBD2. This CDR3 comprises 14 residues. Germline V gene data show CDR1 as SQVTM and CDR2 as ANQGSEA. With V trimmed by 2 bases and J by 4 bases, 7 bases remained unmatched. The CDR3 bases are TGCAGCGTTGAACTCGCGGGAGTAGCAGAGACCCAGTACTTC. Translation: CSVELAGVAETQYF.